The next 16 T cell receptor beta chains were all read from a single sample in a study of spatial heterogeneity in lung cancer (dated by TCRdb to between 2019 and 2020). The time point tag for this specimen amounts to: sample taken at primary tumor resection. TCR sequencing used whole RNA extracted from tumor and nontumor lung tissue, or from cryopreserved PBMC samples, without cell sorting. Libraries were built with 5' RACE. TCRdb names NextSeq 500 as the instrument used. TCRdb cleaned the public reads at Q25 with fastp, built clones with MiXCR and kept in-frame beta chains. Every CDR3 protein is listed once, alongside the most common genes and DNA of its rows. This sample lists roughly 36,000 distinct CDR3 sequences; 5.8% were detected once. The top ten clones comprise 11% of the sample. The sample here was PBMCs, taken at surgery. The receptor source for this set is a male donor with early-stage non-small cell lung cancer.

In this sample, this clonotype turned up a few times. This chain connects TRBV7-3 to TRBJ2-6; D tentatively fits TRBD1 or TRBD2 (5 bases each). This CDR3 has 16 amino acids. Germline assignment: CDR1 SGHTA and CDR2 FQGTGA. The V end lost 6 bases, the J end lost 4 bases, and 16 bases lay between the germline ends. CDR3 sequence (DNA): TGTGCCAGCAGTCCCTGGGACGCGGCCGGGGCCAACGTCCTGACTTTC. Translated, it gives CASSPWDAAGANVLTF.

The chain joins TRBV7-8 to TRBJ2-1, with 12 bases lining up with TRBD1. Germline CDR1 is SGHVS and CDR2 is FQNEAQ. Unmatched junction bases numbered 3, after V lost 3 bases and J lost 6 bases. This CDR3 spans 15 amino acids. The CDR3 loop reads CASSFGDRGLNEQFF. The CDR3 DNA follows: TGTGCCAGCAGCTTTGGGGACAGGGGGCTCAATGAGCAGTTCTTC.

This chain connects TRBV11-2 to TRBJ2-3; possibly TRBD1 or TRBD2 for D (7 bases each). CDR1 SGHAT and CDR2 FQNNGV come from the germline V gene. The CDR3 covers 16 residues. The ends were cut back, 2 bases at V and 4 bases at J, with 16 bases in the middle. CDR3 region: CASSLSRGGGSDTQYF. The CDR3 bases are TGTGCCAGCAGCTTAAGCAGGGGGGGCGGATCAGATACGCAGTATTTT.

This clonotype has a handful of counts. The rearrangement joins TRBV12-3 or TRBV12-4 to TRBJ1-1, with TRBD1 identical over 7 bases. The CDR3 spans 18 residues. Trimming cost V 1 base and J 2 bases; bases outside gene matches: 13. The CDR3 loop is CASSLVEVWTGKNTEAFF. CDR3 nucleotides: TGTGCCAGCAGTTTAGTAGAGGTTTGGACAGGAAAAAACACTGAAGCTTTCTTT.

This clonotype was seen more than once but under ten times. The chain links TRBV12-3 or TRBV12-4 to TRBJ2-2; TRBD2 matches at 11 bases. The CDR3 runs to 15 residues. After removal of 7 bases from V and 3 bases from J, the junction contained 4 bases not matched to a gene. CDR3 bases: TGTGCCAGCACACTAGCGGGGGACTACACCGGGGAGCTGTTTTTT. It is translated as CASTLAGDYTGELFF.

The chain employs TRBV7-2 and TRBJ1-4, with TRBD1 as a possible D gene (6 bases). CDR1 SGHTA and CDR2 FQGNSA come from the germline V gene. CDR3 size: 14 residues. V dropped 10 bases and J dropped 9 bases, with 21 bases sitting between them. This CDR3 reads CATARELTGQKLFF. CDR3 in DNA: TGTGCCACCGCCCGGGAGCTCACAGGGCAAAAACTGTTTTTT.

Ten or more counts support this clonotype. The chain uses TRBV29-1 and TRBJ2-3, with 8 positions matching TRBD2. Germline values: CDR1 SQVTM, CDR2 ANQGSEA. This CDR3 comprises 15 residues. V dropped 8 bases and J dropped 4; count of bases not matched to a gene: 14. CDR3 coding DNA: TGCAGCATAACGTCGGGGGGGGGCCTGGCAGATACGCAGTATTTT. It yields the protein CSITSGGGLADTQYF.

The chain joins TRBV5-4 to TRBJ2-3, with a tentative D call TRBD1 (6 bases). Between the trimmed V and J ends, which lost 2 bases and 4 bases, there was a span of 8 bases. Germline CDR1 reads SGHNT; CDR2 reads YYREEE (reference sequence). This CDR3 comprises 13 residues. CDR3 DNA sequence: TGTGCCAGCAGCTTTTCAGGGGCAGATACGCAGTATTTT. Protein: CASSFSGADTQYF.

Ten or more counts support this clonotype. The chain links TRBV12-3 or TRBV12-4 to TRBJ1-1; TRBD1 matches at 7 bases. The V and J ends lost 6 bases and 4 bases, in that order; junction bases with no gene match: 5. The CDR3 totals 13 residues. CDR3 nucleotide sequence: TGTGCCAGCAGCCAGGGGGGGTTCACTGAAGCTTTCTTT. Encoded protein: CASSQGGFTEAFF.

By share, this clonotype counts as medium-sized. This chain joins TRBV6-5 and TRBJ1-1; D is unresolved. The CDR3 spans 12 residues. Per the germline V gene, CDR1 is MNHEY and CDR2 is SVGAGI. V lost 5 bases and J 1 base, leaving 5 bases between the germline ends. CDR3 loop: CASSDWNTEAFF. CDR3 DNA: TGTGCCAGCAGTGATTGGAACACTGAAGCTTTCTTT.

This clonotype was seen many times. V and J are TRBV28 and TRBJ2-6; D not certain. Trimming removed 3 bases from V and 4 bases from J, with 13 bases in between. The CDR3 is made up of 16 amino acids. The germline V gene encodes CDR1 MDHEN and CDR2 SYDVKM. As DNA, the CDR3 is TGTGCCAGCAGTTTCGTTCTCTCTGGAGGGGCCAACGTCCTGACTTTC. Translated, it gives CASSFVLSGGANVLTF.

This clonotype turned up a few times. One junction end does not reproduce the germline sequence, and a read error may be involved. This chain uses TRBV20-1 with TRBJ2-1, with TRBD1 matching over 8 bases. Germline CDR1 DFQATT, CDR2 SNEGSKA (reference sequence). The CDR3 is made up of 11 amino acids. As DNA, the CDR3 is TGCAGTGTTTGGCCGGGGACAGGCCAACTCTTC. It codes for CSVWPGTGQLF.

The gene calls are TRBV20-1 and TRBJ2-5, with 8 bases fitting TRBD1. Germline V gives CDR1 DFQATT, CDR2 SNEGSKA (reference sequence). The CDR3 is 14 residues long. Unmatched junction bases numbered 3, after V lost 0 bases and J lost 3 bases. In DNA form, the CDR3 reads TGCAGTGCTAGAGATATGGACAGGGAAGAGACCCAGTACTTC. Its protein product is CSARDMDREETQYF.

This clonotype was counted ten times or more. The chain combines TRBV27 with TRBJ1-5, with no clear D. This CDR3 has 13 residues. Germline assignment: CDR1 MNHEY and CDR2 SMNVEV (reference sequence). Trimming took off 6 bases at V and 4 bases at J, with 10 bases between the two ends. This chain's CDR3 is CASSTMLNQPQHF. CDR3 sequence (DNA): TGTGCCAGCAGCACGATGCTAAATCAGCCCCAGCATTTT.

This clonotype was counted many times. The J gene is TRBJ1-5, the V gene TRBV29-1, with a possible D match to TRBD1 (6 bases). CDR1 is SQVTM and CDR2 is ANQGSEA in the germline V gene. This CDR3 spans 14 amino acids. V was shortened by 6 bases and J by 2 bases, with 14 bases between the two germline ends. CDR3 DNA sequence: TGCAGCGTCGCCAGGGGAAGGGGCAATCAGCCCCAGCATTTT. Amino acids: CSVARGRGNQPQHF.

The chain has TRBV5-1 and TRBJ1-3; D call uncertain. Trimming cost V 0 bases and J 4 bases, with 5 bases left between them. Looked up from germline, CDR1 is SGHRS and CDR2 is YFSETQ. The CDR3 length is 13 residues. The CDR3: CASSLERGNTIYF. The CDR3 DNA is TGCGCCAGCAGCTTGGAACGAGGAAACACCATATATTTT.